What follows are 6 T cell receptor beta chains derived from one specimen sequenced in a study of blood T cell repertoires in COVID-19. Profiling relied on immunoSEQ multiplex PCR, and the TCRdb table lists in-frame clones only, not all of them. The repertoire consists of roughly 250,000 clones, with around nine tenths occurring once and the leading ten covering approximately 2%. Sequenced material: peripheral blood. The receptor set was obtained from a woman in her thirties or forties who had recovered from COVID-19.

DNA of the CDR3: TGTGCCAGCAGCCCTGGCAGGGGTGGGGGCGCAGGTTACGAGCAGTACTTC. This sequence encodes CASSPGRGGGAGYEQYF. V usage is TRBV27 and J usage is TRBJ2-7; possibly TRBD1 for D (6 bases). Germline V gene data show CDR1 as MNHEY and CDR2 as SMNVEV (reference sequence). V was cut by 6 bases and J by 4 bases, with 25 bases left in between. The CDR3 length is 17 residues.

This clone was seen just once. The rearrangement links TRBV4-2 to TRBJ1-2; a weak D match, TRBD1 (5 bases). Germline loops: CDR1 LGHNA, CDR2 YNFKEQ. V lost 0 bases and J lost 4, with 12 bases in between. The CDR3 is 15 residues long. The CDR3 loop is CASSQDLQAFYGYTF. In nucleotides, the CDR3 is TGTGCCAGCAGCCAAGATTTACAGGCTTTCTATGGCTACACCTTC.

The chain employs TRBV5-6 and TRBJ1-2; D perhaps matches TRBD1 (5 bases). Trimming stripped 6 bases from V and 4 bases from J, with 19 bases between. Germline CDR1 SGHDT, CDR2 YYEEEE. This CDR3 has 15 amino acids. The CDR3, as DNA: TGTGCCAGCACTCAACCCGGGGGGGTCTCCTATGGCTACACCTTC. It translates to CASTQPGGVSYGYTF. Supplemented by reference TRBV5-6 and TRBJ1-2, the full variable domain reads DAGVTQSPTHLIKTRGQQVTLRCSPKSGHDTVSWYQQALGQGPQFIFQYYEEEERQRGNFPDRFSGHQFPNYSSELNVNALLLGDSALYLCASTQPGGVSYGYTFGSGTRLTVV.

V usage is TRBV19 and J usage is TRBJ2-2, with D unclear. The CDR3 runs 14 residues. The germline gives CDR1 LNHDA, CDR2 SQIVND (reference sequence). V shed 0 bases and J shed 2 bases, with 4 bases lying between them. For the CDR3, the DNA is TGTGCCAGTAGTATAGACTTAAACACCGGGGAGCTGTTTTTT. This codes for CASSIDLNTGELFF.

This clone was found a few times. This chain joins TRBV19 and TRBJ1-2; D is possibly TRBD1 (6 bases). The germline V and J ends were trimmed by 5 bases and 4 bases, with 14 bases remaining between them. This CDR3 region has 14 residues. Germline CDR1 and CDR2: LNHDA and SQIVND (reference sequence). CDR3 protein: CASSGRGLSYGYTF. CDR3 DNA sequence: TGTGCCAGTAGTGGCAGGGGTTTGAGCTATGGCTACACCTTC. Based on the CDR3 plus reference TRBV19 and TRBJ1-2, the full variable domain is DGGITQSPKYLFRKEGQNVTLSCEQNLNHDAMYWYRQDPGQGLRLIYYSQIVNDFQKGDIAEGYSVSREKKESFPLTVTSAQKNPTAFYLCASSGRGLSYGYTFGSGTRLTVV.

This clone was picked up many times. The chain joins TRBV18 to TRBJ1-2; the D gene is possibly TRBD1 (5 bases). The V gene lost 3 bases and the J gene lost 8 bases, with 28 bases spanning the gap. The length of the CDR3 is 18 residues. Germline V gene data show CDR1 as KGHSH and CDR2 as LQKENI. Here the CDR3 DNA reads TGTGCCAGCTCACCTTACTCTACGGGTCCCGGGGGTGAAAGAGGCTACACCTTC. The encoded protein is CASSPYSTGPGGERGYTF.